This T cell receptor beta chain was recorded in a study of shared clonotypes between healthy human individuals. In the study overall: The donors, a couple of women and three men, were aged 18 to 49. CD4 naive and CD4 memory each took three plates per donor, while CD8 naive took two and CD8 memory one.

Of note for this clone: What it binds is unknown.

Broader study findings: What rarefaction showed was incomplete sorted-subset sequencing despite large depth.

CD45RA+ naive and CD45RA-negative memory subsets were separated from CD4+ cells. Libraries were prepared by immunoSEQ multiplex PCR; TCRdb keeps only in-frame clonotypes and omits some of them. Of about 2.3 million clones listed, around 92% are singletons. The sample was naive CD4+ T cells from PBMCs. Subset meaning: CD45RA+ positively selected. The sequence was obtained from a man aged 18-30 years in good health. Some clones in this sample may be carry-over from other donors' samples.

The CDR3 DNA reads TGTGCCAGCAGCCGGGACTATCTCTCCTACAATGAGCAGTTCTTC. It codes for CASSRDYLSYNEQFF. The genes are TRBV6-4 and TRBJ2-1; 7 positions agree with TRBD2. There are 15 residues in the CDR3. After removal of 6 bases from V and 0 bases from J, the junction contained 5 bases not matched to a gene. Looked up from germline, CDR1 is MRHNA and CDR2 is SNTAGT.